The 12 T cell receptor beta chains below were found in one sample sequenced in a study of blood T cells in healthy people across ages. PCR was performed a second time for about 6 to 12 cycles using a sample-barcoded 5' primer and a J-beta primer mix. TCRdb used MiXCR to reprocess the 5' RACE reads, holding one entry per CDR3 protein. This sample has about 1.6 million distinct CDR3 sequences; 34% occur once, and the top ten carry around 11%. The specimen sequenced was blood. These receptor sequences come from a woman aged 25 to 39 in good health.

The rearrangement links TRBV27 to TRBJ2-5; 7 nucleotides agree with TRBD1. V lost 3 bases to trimming and J lost 1 base; unmatched junction nucleotides: 8. Germline V CDR1 and CDR2: MNHEY, SMNVEV (reference sequence). The CDR3 has 16 amino acids. In DNA, the CDR3 is TGTGCCAGCAGTTTTGGACAGGCGACATCCCAAGAGACCCAGTACTTC. As protein: CASSFGQATSQETQYF.

This clonotype was observed a few times. The rearrangement uses TRBV27 and TRBJ2-1; 8 bases align to TRBD2. V trimming: 8 bases; J trimming: 9 bases; junction bases outside the gene matches: 9. Germline V lookup: CDR1 MNHEY, CDR2 SMNVEV (reference sequence). The CDR3 spans 13 residues. The DNA of the CDR3 is TGTGCCAGCCCCGGACTAGCTCTCACTGAGCAGTTCTTC. This gives the protein CASPGLALTEQFF.

As for this clonotype: The CDR3 does not end in the conserved phenylalanine or tryptophan, so this is likely a read error. This chain connects TRBV5-1 to TRBJ2-5; 7 bases match TRBD1. The CDR3 loop spans 15 amino acids. Trimming removed 1 base from V and 5 bases from J; junction bases left unmatched: 8. Germline-derived CDR1 and CDR2 are SGHRS and YFSETQ. CDR3 DNA sequence: TGCGCCAGCAGCTTGAACGCAGGGGGAGTGGAGACCCAGTACGTC. Residues: CASSLNAGGVETQYV.

This clonotype was seen a single time. The chain employs TRBV3-1 and TRBJ2-1; weak D call: TRBD2 (6 bases). Germline CDR1 reads LGHDT; CDR2 reads YNNKEL (reference sequence). Trimming pared 4 bases from V and 3 bases from J, leaving 16 bases between. The CDR3 spans 16 residues. CDR3 sequence reads: CASSPQPRGYYNEQFF. The CDR3 bases are TGTGCCAGCAGCCCTCAACCACGGGGGTACTACAATGAGCAGTTCTTC.

The chain recombines TRBV6-2 or TRBV6-3 with TRBJ2-7; TRBD2 is a possible D gene (5 bases). Trimming took 5 bases from V and 0 from J, leaving 17 bases between them. Germline V CDR1 and CDR2: MNHEY, SVGEGT. This CDR3 is 16 amino acids long. The CDR3 nucleotides are TGTGCCAGCAGTGGGTACGGGAAAGTACTCTCCTACGAGCAGTACTTC. Translation: CASSGYGKVLSYEQYF.

Only a few counts were recorded for this clonotype. This chain joins TRBV12-3 or TRBV12-4 and TRBJ2-3; 8 positions agree with TRBD2. This CDR3 contains 15 residues. The junction had 9 bases not matched to a gene; V was cut back by 6 bases and J by 4 bases. CDR3 loop: CASSRGFSGADTQYF. The CDR3 nucleotides are TGTGCCAGCAGCAGGGGTTTTAGCGGGGCAGATACGCAGTATTTT.

CDR3 loop: CASSLGTAGRAGETGYTF. In DNA, the CDR3 is TGTGCCAGCAGCTTAGGTACGGCAGGCAGGGCAGGTGAAACAGGCTACACCTTC. The V call is TRBV7-6, the J call TRBJ1-2; possible D gene TRBD1, 5 bases. The germline V gene encodes CDR1 SGHVS and CDR2 FNYEAQ. Trimming took off 1 base at V and 8 bases at J, with 26 bases between the two ends. The CDR3 length is 18 residues.

The chain is built from TRBV6-4 and TRBJ2-1; D remains ambiguous. Per the germline V gene, CDR1 is MRHNA and CDR2 is SNTAGT. The CDR3 runs to 15 residues. V lost 3 bases to trimming and J lost 2 bases, with 11 bases between them. CDR3 region: CASSEVPTPYNEQFF. Written as DNA, the CDR3 is TGTGCCAGCAGTGAAGTTCCGACCCCCTACAATGAGCAGTTCTTC.

V is TRBV12-3 or TRBV12-4 and J is TRBJ2-3, with a weak D call TRBD2 (6 bases). V lost 6 bases and J lost 6, with 16 bases in between. CDR3 length equals 14 residues. The CDR3 nucleotides are TGTGCCAGCAGCAGGGAGACTAGTCCCGATACGCAGTATTTT. Translation gives CASSRETSPDTQYF.

The chain carries TRBV28 and TRBJ2-2; unclear D gene. This CDR3 spans 16 amino acids. The V end lost 2 bases, the J end lost 0 bases, and 10 bases lay between the germline ends. From germline, CDR1 is MDHEN and CDR2 SYDVKM. In nucleotides, the CDR3 is TGTGCCAGCAGTTTAATACGAGGATCGAACACCGGGGAGCTGTTTTTT. Protein product: CASSLIRGSNTGELFF.

The sample holds many counts of this clonotype. The CDR3 reads CASSLGPSGSTDTQYF. Written as DNA, the CDR3 is TGTGCCAGCAGCTTAGGACCTAGCGGAAGCACAGATACGCAGTATTTT. The V and J genes are TRBV7-2 and TRBJ2-3; 7 positions agree with TRBD2. The CDR3 is 16 residues long. Trimming took 1 base from V and 0 from J; bases not matched to a gene: 4. Germline lookup yields CDR1 SGHTA and CDR2 FQGNSA.

The V and J genes are TRBV28 and TRBJ1-5; tentatively, D is TRBD1 (5 bases). CDR3 length: 14 residues. Germline V CDR1 and CDR2: MDHEN, SYDVKM. V was pared by 6 bases and J by 5 bases, with 14 bases between. The CDR3, as DNA: TGTGCCAGCAGCTTTAACGGGGACCATCAGCCCCAGCATTTT. It encodes CASSFNGDHQPQHF.